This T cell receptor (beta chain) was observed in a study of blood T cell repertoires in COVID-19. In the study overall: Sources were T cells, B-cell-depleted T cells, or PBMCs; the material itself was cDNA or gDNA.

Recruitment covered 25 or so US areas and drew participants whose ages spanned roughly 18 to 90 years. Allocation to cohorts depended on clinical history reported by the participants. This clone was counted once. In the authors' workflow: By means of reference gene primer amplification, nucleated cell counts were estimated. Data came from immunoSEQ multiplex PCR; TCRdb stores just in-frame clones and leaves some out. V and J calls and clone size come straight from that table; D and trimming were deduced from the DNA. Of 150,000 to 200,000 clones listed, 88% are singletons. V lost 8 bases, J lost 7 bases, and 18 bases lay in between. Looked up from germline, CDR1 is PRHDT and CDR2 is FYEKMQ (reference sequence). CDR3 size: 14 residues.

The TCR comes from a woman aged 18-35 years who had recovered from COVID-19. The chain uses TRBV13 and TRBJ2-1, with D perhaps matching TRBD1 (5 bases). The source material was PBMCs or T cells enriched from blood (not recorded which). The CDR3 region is CASRITGPGNEQFF. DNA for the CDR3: TGTGCCAGCCGCATTACAGGTCCAGGTAATGAGCAGTTCTTC.